This T cell receptor (beta chain) appears in the sequencing data of a study of T cell responses to AZD1222 COVID-19 vaccine. Study-wide points: Possibly, clonal diversity was underestimated; donors were largely white British and included more females.

As to this clone: Its antigen is undetermined.

TCRdb's table, derived via immunoSEQ multiplex PCR, lists solely in-frame clones and lacks some. The table shows under 150,000 clones, with around 90% occurring only once. The clonotype was recovered from an adult in good health. Source: peripheral blood, taken on day 0 of AZD1222 vaccination.

The chain's CDR3 is CASSDSGLEGSVGQQFF. The CDR3 region has the DNA TGTGCCAGCAGTGACTCGGGACTCGAAGGCTCCGTTGGCCAGCAGTTCTTC. The chain couples TRBV6-4 to TRBJ2-1; tentatively, D is TRBD2 (6 bases). The V end lost 0 bases, the J end lost 11 bases, and 23 bases lay between the germline ends. CDR1 MRHNA and CDR2 SNTAGT come from the germline V gene. This CDR3 has 17 residues.